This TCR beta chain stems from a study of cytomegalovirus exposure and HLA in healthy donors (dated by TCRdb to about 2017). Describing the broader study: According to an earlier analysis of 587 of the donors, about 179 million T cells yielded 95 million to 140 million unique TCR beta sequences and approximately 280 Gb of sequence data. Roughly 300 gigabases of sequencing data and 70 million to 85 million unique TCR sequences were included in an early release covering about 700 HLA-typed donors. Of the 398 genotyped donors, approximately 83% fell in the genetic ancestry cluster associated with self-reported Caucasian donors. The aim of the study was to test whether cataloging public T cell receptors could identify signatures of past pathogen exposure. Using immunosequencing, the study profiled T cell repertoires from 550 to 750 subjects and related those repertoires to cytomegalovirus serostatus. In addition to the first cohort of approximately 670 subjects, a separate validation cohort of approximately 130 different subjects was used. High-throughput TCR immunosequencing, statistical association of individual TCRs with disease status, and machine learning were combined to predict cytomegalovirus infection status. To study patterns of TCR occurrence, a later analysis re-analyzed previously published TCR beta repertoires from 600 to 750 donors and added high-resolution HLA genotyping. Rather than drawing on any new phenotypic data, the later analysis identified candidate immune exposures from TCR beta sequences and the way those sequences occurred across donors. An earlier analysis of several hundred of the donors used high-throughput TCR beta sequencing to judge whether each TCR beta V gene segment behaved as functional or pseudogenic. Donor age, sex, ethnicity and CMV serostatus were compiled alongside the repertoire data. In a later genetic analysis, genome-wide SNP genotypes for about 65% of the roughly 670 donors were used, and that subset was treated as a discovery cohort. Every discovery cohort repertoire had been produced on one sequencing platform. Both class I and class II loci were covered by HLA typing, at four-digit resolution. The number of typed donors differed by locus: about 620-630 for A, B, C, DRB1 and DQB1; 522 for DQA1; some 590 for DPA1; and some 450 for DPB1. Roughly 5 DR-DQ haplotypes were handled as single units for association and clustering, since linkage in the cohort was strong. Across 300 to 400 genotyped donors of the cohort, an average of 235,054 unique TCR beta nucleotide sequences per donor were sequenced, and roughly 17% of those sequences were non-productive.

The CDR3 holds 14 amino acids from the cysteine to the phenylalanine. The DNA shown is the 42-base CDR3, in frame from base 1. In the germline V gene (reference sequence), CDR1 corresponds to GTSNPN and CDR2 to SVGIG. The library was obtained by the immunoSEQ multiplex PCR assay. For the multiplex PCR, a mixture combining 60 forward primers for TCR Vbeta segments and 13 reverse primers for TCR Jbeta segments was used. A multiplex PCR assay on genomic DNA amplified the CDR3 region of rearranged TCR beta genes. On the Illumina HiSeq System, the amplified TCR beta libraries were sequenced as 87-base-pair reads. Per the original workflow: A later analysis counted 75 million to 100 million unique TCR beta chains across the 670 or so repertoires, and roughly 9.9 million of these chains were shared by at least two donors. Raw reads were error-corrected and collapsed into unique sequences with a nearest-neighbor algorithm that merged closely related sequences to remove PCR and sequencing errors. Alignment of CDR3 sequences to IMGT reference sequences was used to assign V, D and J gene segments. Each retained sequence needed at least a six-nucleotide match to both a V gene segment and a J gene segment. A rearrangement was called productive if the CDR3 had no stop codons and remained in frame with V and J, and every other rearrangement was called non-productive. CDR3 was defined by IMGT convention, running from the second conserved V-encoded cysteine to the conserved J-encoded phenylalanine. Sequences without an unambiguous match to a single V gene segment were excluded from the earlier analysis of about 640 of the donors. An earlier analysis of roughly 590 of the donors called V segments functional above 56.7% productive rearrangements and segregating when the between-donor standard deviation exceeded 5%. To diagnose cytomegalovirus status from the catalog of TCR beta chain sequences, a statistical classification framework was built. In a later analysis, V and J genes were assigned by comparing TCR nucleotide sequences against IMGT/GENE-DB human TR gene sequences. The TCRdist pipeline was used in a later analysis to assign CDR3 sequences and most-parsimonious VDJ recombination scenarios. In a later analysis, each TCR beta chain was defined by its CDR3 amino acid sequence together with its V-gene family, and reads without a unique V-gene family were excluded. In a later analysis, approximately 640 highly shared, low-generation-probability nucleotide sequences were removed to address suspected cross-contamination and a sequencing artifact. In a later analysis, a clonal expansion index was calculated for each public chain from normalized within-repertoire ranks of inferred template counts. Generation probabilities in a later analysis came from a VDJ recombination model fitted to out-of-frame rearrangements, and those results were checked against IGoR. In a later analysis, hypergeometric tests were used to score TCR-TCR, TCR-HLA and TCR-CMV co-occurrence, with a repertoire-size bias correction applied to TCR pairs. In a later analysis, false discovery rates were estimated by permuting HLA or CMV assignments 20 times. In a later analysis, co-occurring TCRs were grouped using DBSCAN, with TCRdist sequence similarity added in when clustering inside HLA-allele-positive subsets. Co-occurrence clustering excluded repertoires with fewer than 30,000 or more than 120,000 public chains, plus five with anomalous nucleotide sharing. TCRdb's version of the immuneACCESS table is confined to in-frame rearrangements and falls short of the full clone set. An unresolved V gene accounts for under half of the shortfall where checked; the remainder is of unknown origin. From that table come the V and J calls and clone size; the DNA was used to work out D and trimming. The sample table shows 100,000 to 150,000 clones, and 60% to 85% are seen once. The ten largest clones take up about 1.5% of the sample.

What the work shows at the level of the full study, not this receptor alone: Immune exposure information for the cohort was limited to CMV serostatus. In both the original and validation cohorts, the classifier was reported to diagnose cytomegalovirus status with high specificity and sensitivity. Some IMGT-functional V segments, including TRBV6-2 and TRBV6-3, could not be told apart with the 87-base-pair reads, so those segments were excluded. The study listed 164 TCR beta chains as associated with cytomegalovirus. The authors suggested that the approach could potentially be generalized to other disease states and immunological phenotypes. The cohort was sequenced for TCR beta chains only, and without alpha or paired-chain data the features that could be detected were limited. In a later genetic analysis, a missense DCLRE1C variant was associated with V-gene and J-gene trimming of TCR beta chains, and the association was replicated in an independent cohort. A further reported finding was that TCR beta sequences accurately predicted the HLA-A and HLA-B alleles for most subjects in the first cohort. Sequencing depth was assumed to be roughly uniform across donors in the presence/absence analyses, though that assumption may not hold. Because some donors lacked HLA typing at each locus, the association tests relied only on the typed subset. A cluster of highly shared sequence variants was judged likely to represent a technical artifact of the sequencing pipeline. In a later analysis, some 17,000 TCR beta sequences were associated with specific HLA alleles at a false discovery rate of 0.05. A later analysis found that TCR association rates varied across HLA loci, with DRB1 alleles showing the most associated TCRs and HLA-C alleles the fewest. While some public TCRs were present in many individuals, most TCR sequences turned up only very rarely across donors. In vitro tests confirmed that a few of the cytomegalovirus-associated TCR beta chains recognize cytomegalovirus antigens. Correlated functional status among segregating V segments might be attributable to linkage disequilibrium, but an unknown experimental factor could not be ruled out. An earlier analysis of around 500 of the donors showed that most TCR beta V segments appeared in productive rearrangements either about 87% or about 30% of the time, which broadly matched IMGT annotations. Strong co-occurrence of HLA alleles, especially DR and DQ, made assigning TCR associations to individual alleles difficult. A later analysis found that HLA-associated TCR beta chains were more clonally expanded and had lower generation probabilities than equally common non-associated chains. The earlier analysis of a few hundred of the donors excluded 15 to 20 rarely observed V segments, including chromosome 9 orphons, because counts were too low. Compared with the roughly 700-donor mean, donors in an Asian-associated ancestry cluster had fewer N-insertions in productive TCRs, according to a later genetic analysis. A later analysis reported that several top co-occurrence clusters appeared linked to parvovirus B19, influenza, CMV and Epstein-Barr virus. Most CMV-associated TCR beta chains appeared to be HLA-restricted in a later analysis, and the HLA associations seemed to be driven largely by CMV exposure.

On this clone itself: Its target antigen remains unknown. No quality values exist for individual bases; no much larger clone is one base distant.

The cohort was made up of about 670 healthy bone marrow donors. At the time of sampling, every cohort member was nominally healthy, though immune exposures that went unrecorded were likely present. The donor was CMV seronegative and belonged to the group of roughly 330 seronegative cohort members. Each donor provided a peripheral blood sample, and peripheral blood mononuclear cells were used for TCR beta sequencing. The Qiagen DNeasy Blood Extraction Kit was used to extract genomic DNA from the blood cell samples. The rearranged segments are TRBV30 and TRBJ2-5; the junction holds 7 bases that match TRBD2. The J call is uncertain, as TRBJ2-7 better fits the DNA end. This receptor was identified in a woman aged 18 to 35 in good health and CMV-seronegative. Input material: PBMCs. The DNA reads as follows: TGTGCCTGGAGTGTCAGCGGGATTCCCTACGAGCAGTACTTC. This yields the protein CAWSVSGIPYEQYF.